Each of the 17 T cell receptor beta chains below was sequenced from the same sample in a study of CD8+CD57+ T cells in acquired aplastic anemia. According to the study, genomic DNA was the template for TCR beta VDJ and CDR3 profiling. TCRdb called the reads again in MiXCR, with one record for every CDR3 protein. The sample comprises around 180,000 distinct CDR3 sequences, roughly 63% of which are singletons, and 45% rests with the top ten. The sample consisted of sorted CD4+, CD8+, or CD8+CD57+ T cells (not recorded which) from PBMCs. The receptors were gathered from a human donor in good health.

V is TRBV20-1 and J is TRBJ2-7; 8 nucleotides match TRBD1. Trimming cost V 2 bases and J 5 bases; bases outside gene matches: 5. The V gene's germline CDR1 is DFQATT and CDR2 SNEGSKA (reference sequence). The CDR3 has 13 amino acids. CDR3 coding DNA: TGCAGTGCTAGACGCGACAGGGGCCACGAGCAGTACTTC. This codes for CSARRDRGHEQYF.

The table lists this clonotype with a count of one. One end of the junction is discordant with germline, which a read error may explain. The CDR3 nucleotides are TGTGCCAGCAGACCCCGGACAGGGGTTCTTGTCTTC. Translated: CASRPRTGVLVF. The V call is TRBV7-6, the J call TRBJ2-7, with 9 bases matching TRBD1. The CDR3 sequence is 12 residues long. Germline CDR1 SGHVS, CDR2 FNYEAQ.

The rearrangement links TRBV6-1 to TRBJ1-1, with 7 positions matching TRBD1. CDR1 is MNHNS, CDR2 SASEGT, per germline. The CDR3 is made up of 13 amino acids. V was pared by 6 bases and J by 1 base, with 2 bases of the junction left unmatched. This CDR3 is CASRTGQNTEAFF. CDR3 in DNA: TGTGCCAGCAGGACAGGGCAGAACACTGAAGCTTTCTTT.

The chain links TRBV7-2 to TRBJ2-7, with 8 bases that match TRBD2. There are 15 residues in the CDR3. The V gene's germline CDR1 is SGHTA and CDR2 FQGNSA. Germline trimming cut 1 base from V and 6 bases from J; bases unmatched to any gene: 8. The DNA for the CDR3 is TGTGCCAGCAGCTTAGAGCCGACGGGGGGGCGCGAGCAGTACTTC. Its protein product is CASSLEPTGGREQYF.

This clonotype has a single count. The J gene is TRBJ2-3, the V gene TRBV20-1; maybe TRBD1 (8 bases). There are 16 residues in the CDR3. The V gene's germline CDR1 is DFQATT and CDR2 SNEGSKA (reference sequence). V was shortened by 0 bases and J by 4 bases, with 17 bases between the two germline ends. CDR3 sequence reads: CSARDWTGRESDTQYF. CDR3 DNA: TGCAGTGCTAGAGATTGGACAGGGAGGGAATCAGATACGCAGTATTTT.

This clonotype was observed a few times. This chain connects TRBV10-3 to TRBJ2-5; D gene unclear. Per the germline V gene, CDR1 is ENHRY and CDR2 is SYGVKD. This CDR3 region has 13 residues. Trimming shortened V by 6 bases and J by 1 base, and 9 bases separated the two germline ends. The CDR3 here is CAIRGSSQETQYF. The CDR3 region has the DNA TGTGCCATCAGGGGGTCAAGCCAAGAGACCCAGTACTTC.

This clonotype was seen many times. The V call is TRBV4-3, the J call TRBJ2-7, with 11 bases that match TRBD2. The J segment lost 4 bases and the V segment lost 0 bases, leaving 2 bases of the junction unmatched. From germline, CDR1 is LGHNA and CDR2 YSLEER. CDR3 length: 15 residues. This chain's CDR3 is CASSQDWTSGYEQYF. CDR3 sequence (DNA): TGCGCCAGCAGCCAAGACTGGACTAGCGGGTACGAGCAGTACTTC.

This chain links TRBV7-7 with TRBJ2-7, with 7 bases matching TRBD1. The CDR3 has 15 amino acids. After removal of 5 bases from V and 5 bases from J, the junction contained 12 bases not matched to a gene. Germline loops: CDR1 SSHAT, CDR2 FNYEAQ (reference sequence). DNA for the CDR3: TGTGCCAGCAGCGCCCGACAGGGTGCGGTCCACGAGCAGTACTTC. It yields the protein CASSARQGAVHEQYF.

This chain uses TRBV20-1 with TRBJ1-1; 11 bases agree with TRBD1. The germline V gene has CDR1 DFQATT and CDR2 SNEGSKA (reference sequence). CDR3 length: 14 amino acids. Losses at the gene ends were 3 bases for V and 5 bases for J; bases not matched to a gene: 5. DNA for the CDR3: TGCAGTGCTAGGTTGGACAGGGGGCGTACTGAAGCTTTCTTT. Protein product: CSARLDRGRTEAFF.

This sequence joins TRBV15 and TRBJ2-1; 12 positions match TRBD1. Germline V gives CDR1 LNHNV, CDR2 YYDKDF (reference sequence). The length of the CDR3 is 15 residues. The trim removed 3 bases at V and 8 bases at J, leaving 5 bases unmatched. CDR3 residues: CATSSGTGGSYEQFF. In DNA, the CDR3 is TGTGCCACCAGCAGTGGGACAGGGGGCAGCTATGAGCAGTTCTTC.

On this clonotype itself: Without the conserved terminal phenylalanine or tryptophan, this CDR3 likely stems from a read error. This sequence joins TRBV9 and TRBJ1-1, with a tentative D call TRBD1 (5 bases). The ends were cut back, 4 bases at V and 7 bases at J, with 17 bases in the middle. This CDR3 has 14 amino acids. Germline V gene data show CDR1 as SGDLS and CDR2 as YYNGEE. CDR3 sequence reads: CASSLRGRGDEAFL. As DNA, the CDR3 is TGTGCCAGCAGCTTGCGGGGGAGGGGAGATGAAGCTTTCCTT.

This chain uses TRBV14 with TRBJ1-2; D call uncertain. Germline V gives CDR1 SGHDN, CDR2 FVKESK. This CDR3 has 17 amino acids. V lost 0 bases and J lost 5, with 19 bases in between. CDR3 nucleotide sequence: TGTGCCAGCAGCCAAGAGGACGGACCCCAGACTGCTTATGGCTACACCTTC. Translated: CASSQEDGPQTAYGYTF.

The rearrangement links TRBV19 to TRBJ1-5; a possible D gene is TRBD1 (6 bases). CDR1 is LNHDA and CDR2 is SQIVND in the germline V gene (reference sequence). Trimming took off 9 bases at V and 6 bases at J, with 21 bases between the two ends. There are 15 residues in the CDR3. The CDR3 DNA reads as TGTGCCAGCAGCTTTGCAGGGGCCCGTGGTCAGCCCCAGCATTTT. Translated, it gives CASSFAGARGQPQHF. Full variable domain (rest looked up from reference TRBV19 and TRBJ1-5): DGGITQSPKYLFRKEGQNVTLSCEQNLNHDAMYWYRQDPGQGLRLIYYSQIVNDFQKGDIAEGYSVSREKKESFPLTVTSAQKNPTAFYLCASSFAGARGQPQHFGDGTRLSIL.

This clonotype was seen a few times. The chain uses TRBV20-1 and TRBJ1-5, with D possibly TRBD1 on 5 matching bases. CDR1 and CDR2 from the germline V gene are DFQATT and SNEGSKA (reference sequence). The V and J ends lost 5 bases and 7 bases respectively, with 18 bases between them. The CDR3 is made up of 14 amino acids. This chain's CDR3 is CSALVIQGFQPQHF. The CDR3 coding sequence is TGCAGTGCTCTCGTAATTCAGGGATTCCAGCCCCAGCATTTT.

Remarks on this clonotype: A clone one base away is much larger, so this may be a read error. The chain uses TRBV19 and TRBJ2-1; a possible D gene is TRBD2 (6 bases). In germline, CDR1 is LNHDA, CDR2 SQIVND (reference sequence). CDR3 length: 15 amino acids. This CDR3 reads CASSIFSGLYNEQLF. In DNA, the CDR3 is TGTGCCAGTAGTATCTTCAGCGGGCTCTACAATGAGCAGCTCTTC.

This rearrangement joins TRBV2 to TRBJ1-4; the D is unclear. The CDR3 spans 13 residues. The V end lost 8 bases, the J end lost 3 bases, and 10 bases lay between the germline ends. The germline V gene has CDR1 SNHLY and CDR2 FYNNEI. Written as DNA, the CDR3 is TGTGCCAGCTTCCGGTTCCCTAATGAAAAACTGTTTTTT. The encoded protein is CASFRFPNEKLFF.

The V gene is TRBV20-1, the J gene TRBJ2-7; TRBD2 might be the D (6 bases). The CDR3 has 14 amino acids. CDR1 and CDR2 (germline): DFQATT, SNEGSKA (reference sequence). The ends were cut back, 3 bases at V and 2 bases at J, with 14 bases in the middle. The CDR3 DNA is TGCAGTGCTAGTGGTCGGGACTTCGCCTACGAGCAGTACTTC. Protein sequence: CSASGRDFAYEQYF.